This T cell receptor (beta chain) was found in a study of CD8 T cells in ankylosing spondylitis. TCRdb used MiXCR to reprocess the 5' RACE reads, holding one entry per CDR3 protein. This table has approximately 190,000 distinct CDR3 sequences, 10% to 15% appearing once. This clonotype was counted many times. CDR1 SEHNR and CDR2 FQNEAQ come from the germline V gene (reference sequence). The CDR3 covers 17 residues. Trimming stripped 2 bases from V and 0 bases from J, with 11 bases between. The chain recombines TRBV7-9 with TRBJ1-6; D is ambiguous. This receptor was obtained from a female donor with ankylosing spondylitis or in good health (not recorded which). The sequencing input was blood, either unsorted or a sorted T cell fraction (not recorded which). The CDR3 sequence: CASSLRPGSSYNSPLHF. The CDR3 DNA reads as TGTGCCAGCAGCTTACGCCCCGGGAGCTCCTATAATTCACCCCTCCACTTT. Full variable domain (outside the CDR3, taken from reference TRBV7-9 and TRBJ1-6): DTGVSQNPRHKITKRGQNVTFRCDPISEHNRLYWYRQTLGQGPEFLTYFQNEAQLEKSRLLSDRFSAERPKGSFSTLEIQRTEQGDSAMYLCASSLRPGSSYNSPLHFGNGTRLTVT.